At least ten counts were recorded for the clone carrying this TCR beta chain. The antigen is not known. The sample originates from a study of regulatory T cells in long-lasting Graves disease. Findings and limits, study-wide: Between persistent patients, thousands of public clonotypes were shared, exceeding the roughly 940 shared between new patients.

The time point is: persistent/refractory GD, antithyroid drugs over 5 years with positive TRAb. The authors made the TCR library using RNA they extracted from PBMCs. Through Arm-PCR of CDR3 regions and iRepertoire HTBI primers, TCR beta libraries were built. TCRdb independently ran MiXCR on the multiplex PCR reads; one entry per CDR3 protein. The sample has more than 300,000 distinct CDR3 sequences, roughly 23% seen once. The sample was peripheral blood mononuclear cells (PBMCs), taken when the disease was refractory, from a patient treated with antithyroid drugs. The sequence was collected from a woman aged 40 to 49 with Graves disease.

The CDR3 sequence: CASSSRTSSSYNEQFF. CDR3 bases: TGTGCCAGCAGCTCTCGGACTTCCAGCTCCTACAATGAGCAGTTCTTC. The chain links TRBV11-2 to TRBJ2-1; D possibly corresponds to TRBD2 (5 bases). Germline CDR1 SGHAT, CDR2 FQNNGV. The length of the CDR3 is 16 residues. V was clipped by 4 bases and J by 0 bases, with 13 bases between them. Complete variable domain (other parts from reference TRBV11-2 and TRBJ2-1): EAGVAQSPRYKIIEKRQSVAFWCNPISGHATLYWYQQILGQGPKLLIQFQNNGVVDDSQLPKDRFSAERLKGVDSTLKIQPAKLEDSAVYLCASSSRTSSSYNEQFFGPGTRLTVL.